This T cell receptor (beta chain) emerged from a study of blood T cell repertoires in COVID-19. As for the study in general: From T cells, B-cell-depleted T cells, or PBMCs came the material, which was cDNA or gDNA.

Trimming at V came to 2 bases and at J to 6 bases, leaving 1 base not matched to a gene. The CDR3 has 14 amino acids. Germline CDR1 and CDR2: SGHTA and FQGTGA. This clone was seen only a few times. The table came from immunoSEQ multiplex PCR; TCRdb's copy has only in-frame clones and leaves some out. The sample has approximately 380,000 clones, 88% seen once. The chain recombines TRBV7-3 with TRBJ1-3; 10 bases match TRBD1. The specimen was PBMCs or T cells enriched from blood (not recorded which). The receptor's source is a woman aged 18 to 35 who had recovered from COVID-19. This CDR3 reads CASSLGTGVNTIYF. In DNA, the CDR3 is TGTGCCAGCAGCTTAGGGACAGGGGTAAACACCATATATTTT.